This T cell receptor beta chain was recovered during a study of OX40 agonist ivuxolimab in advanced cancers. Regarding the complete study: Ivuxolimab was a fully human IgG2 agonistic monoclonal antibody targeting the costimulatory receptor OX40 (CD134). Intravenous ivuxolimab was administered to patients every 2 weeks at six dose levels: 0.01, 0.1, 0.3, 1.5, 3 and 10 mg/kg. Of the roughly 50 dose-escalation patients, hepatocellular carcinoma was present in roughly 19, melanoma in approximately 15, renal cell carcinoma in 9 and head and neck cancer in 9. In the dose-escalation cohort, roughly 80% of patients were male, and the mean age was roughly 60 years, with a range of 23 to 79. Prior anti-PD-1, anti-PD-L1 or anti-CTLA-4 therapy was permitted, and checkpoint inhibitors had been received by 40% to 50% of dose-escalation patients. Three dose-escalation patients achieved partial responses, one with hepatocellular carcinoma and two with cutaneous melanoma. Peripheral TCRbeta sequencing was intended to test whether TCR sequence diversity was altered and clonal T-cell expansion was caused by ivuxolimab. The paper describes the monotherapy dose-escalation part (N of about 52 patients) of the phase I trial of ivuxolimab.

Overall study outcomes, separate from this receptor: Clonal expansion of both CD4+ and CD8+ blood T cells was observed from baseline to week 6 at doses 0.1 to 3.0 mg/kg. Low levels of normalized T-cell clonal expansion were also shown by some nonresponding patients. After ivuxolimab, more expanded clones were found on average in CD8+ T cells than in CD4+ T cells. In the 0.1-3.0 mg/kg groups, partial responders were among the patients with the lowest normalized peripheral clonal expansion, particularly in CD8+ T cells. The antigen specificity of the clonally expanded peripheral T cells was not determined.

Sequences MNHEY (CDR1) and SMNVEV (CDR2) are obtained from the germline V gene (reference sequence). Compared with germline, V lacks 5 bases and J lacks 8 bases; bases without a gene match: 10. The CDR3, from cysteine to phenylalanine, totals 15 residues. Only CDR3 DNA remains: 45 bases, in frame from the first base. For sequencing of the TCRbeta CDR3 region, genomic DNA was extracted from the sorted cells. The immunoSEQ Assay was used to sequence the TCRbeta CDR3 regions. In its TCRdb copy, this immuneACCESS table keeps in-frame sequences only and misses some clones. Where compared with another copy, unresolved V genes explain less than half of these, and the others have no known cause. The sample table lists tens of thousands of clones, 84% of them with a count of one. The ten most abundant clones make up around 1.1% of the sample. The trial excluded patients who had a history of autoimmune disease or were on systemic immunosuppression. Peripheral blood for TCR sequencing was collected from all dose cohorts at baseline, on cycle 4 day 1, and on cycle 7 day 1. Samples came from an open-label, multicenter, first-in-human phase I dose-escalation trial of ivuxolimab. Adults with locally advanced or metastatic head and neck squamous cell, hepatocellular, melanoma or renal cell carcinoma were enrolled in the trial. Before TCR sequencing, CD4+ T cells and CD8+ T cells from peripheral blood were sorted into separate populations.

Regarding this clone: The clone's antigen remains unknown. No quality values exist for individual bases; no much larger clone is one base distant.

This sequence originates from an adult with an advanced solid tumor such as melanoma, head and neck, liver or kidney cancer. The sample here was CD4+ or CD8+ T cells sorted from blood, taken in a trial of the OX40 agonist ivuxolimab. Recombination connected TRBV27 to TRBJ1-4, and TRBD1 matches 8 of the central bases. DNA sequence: TGTGCCAGCAGTCCAAACCCGACAGGGGACGAAAAACTGTTTTTT. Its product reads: CASSPNPTGDEKLFF.